This T cell receptor beta chain was sequenced for a study of spatial heterogeneity in lung cancer (dated by TCRdb to between 2017 and 2020). The study in broad terms: Beta-chain transcripts were consistently detected in greater numbers than alpha-chain transcripts, which likely reflected higher beta-chain transcript abundance. In the raw uncorrected reads, each unique combination of TCR and UMI appeared more than ten times on average. In non-small cell lung cancer, the study made a quantitative comparison of TCR alpha and beta repertoires among multiple tumor regions, matched nontumor lung and blood. Nonsynonymous mutation counts, determined by whole-exome sequencing of tumor tissue, were related to features of the TCR repertoire. At surgery, some 220 tumor regions, 61 to 75 matched nontumor lung samples and 56 PBMC samples were TCR-sequenced for both alpha and beta chains. On the study overall, not on this receptor specifically: Ubiquitous expanded tumor TCRs showed up in blood more often at tumor resection than at routine follow-up. Confirming at a functional level the hypothesis that regional TCRs recognize regional mutations was considered to require additional single-cell paired TCR alpha and beta sequencing.

The time point label here, explained by the study, means: sample taken at primary tumor resection. For TCR sequencing, whole RNA was extracted from tumor and nontumor lung tissue, or from cryopreserved PBMC samples, and no cell sorting was done. The donors were some 70 patients from the lung TRACERx cohort who had early-stage, untreated non-small cell lung cancer. Only patients for whom sufficient RNA was available from at least two tumor regions were selected for TCR sequencing. Sequences MDHEN (CDR1) and SYDVKM (CDR2) are obtained from the germline V gene. After removal of 5 bases from V and 9 bases from J, the junction retains 6 bases not matched to a gene. Spanning cysteine to phenylalanine, the CDR3 consists of 12 amino acids. Only the CDR3 part of the read is kept: 36 bases, read in frame from the first base. The protocol used for the library was 5' RACE. Instrument used: NextSeq 500. In the TCR library protocol, a unique molecular identifier was attached to each TCR cDNA molecule so that PCR and sequencing errors could be corrected. Turning to the authors' computational methods: TCR identification, UMI-based error correction and CDR3 extraction were all carried out with Decombinator tools. Expanded TCRs were defined as those above a frequency of 2 per 1,000, corresponding to the top 1% of the tumor frequency distribution. Renyi diversity was calculated using the R vegan package after each repertoire was subsampled 100 times to 5,000 TCRs. CDR3 similarity networks were constructed using string-kernel similarity of amino acid triplets, with links drawn between CDR3s whose pairwise similarity was above 0.82. Using fastp trimming at Q25 and MiXCR clonotype assembly, TCRdb reanalyzed the public sequencing data and kept in-frame beta chains. Rows are unified per CDR3 protein, each entry keeping the most common DNA and genes. For this entry, the V and J calls and clone size follow TCRdb and not the study's own pipeline. In this sample the table shows some 53,000 distinct CDR3 sequences, roughly 7% of which occur a single time. About 2.6% of the sample is taken by the ten largest.

For this clonotype: Its antigen is still unknown. No base qualities exist here, and no much larger clone lies one base off it.

The specimen was PBMCs, collected at surgery. The chain is made from TRBV28 and TRBJ1-1; 7 bases in the junction line up with TRBD1. The clonotype originates from a female donor with early-stage non-small cell lung cancer. The DNA sequence reads TGTGCCAGCAGTCCTAGGACAGGCCAAGCTTTCTTT. This codes for CASSPRTGQAFF.